This T cell receptor beta chain was sequenced during a study of T-cell memory formation after mild COVID-19. This CDR3 has 15 residues. The germline gives CDR1 LGHNA, CDR2 YSLEER. Trimming took 2 bases from V and 3 from J; bases not matched to a gene: 4. This clonotype has only a few counts. TCRdb reanalysed the 5' RACE reads using MiXCR and keeps one entry per CDR3 protein. The sample records 400,000 to 550,000 distinct CDR3 sequences, more than 20% being singletons. The chain has TRBV4-3 and TRBJ2-1; 7 nucleotides align to TRBD1. Sequencing was carried out using PBMCs or a T cell subset sorted from them (not recorded which). This TCR was recovered from an adult woman who had mild COVID-19 (a few samples of this study predate the infection). Cell type and time point are not known. Written as DNA, the CDR3 is TGCGCCAGCAGCCAATCGGGACAGTACTACAATGAGCAGTTCTTC. This codes for CASSQSGQYYNEQFF.